This T cell receptor (beta chain) derives from a study of T cells after yellow fever vaccination. Study as a whole: SMART-Seq v4 Ultra Low Input served to prepare low-cell-number fractions.

The germline V gene has CDR1 SGHRS and CDR2 YFSETQ. V was shortened by 1 base and J by 2 bases, with 7 bases between the two germline ends. The CDR3 is 14 amino acids. Synthesis of TCR cDNA relied on 5'RACE template switching, which attached a universal primer site and UMIs. TCRdb re-called the 5' RACE reads with MiXCR, one entry per CDR3 protein. Here the sample spans about 500,000 distinct CDR3 sequences, 17% being singletons. Regarding the study as a whole: Peaking faster, on day 5 versus 15, the secondary response was nonetheless weaker. Boosting was followed by the reappearance of most primary-vaccination clones (under 97% CD4, about 89% CD8).

Comments on this clonotype: Its specificity is unknown.

The source was PBMCs, collected about 5 days after the first yellow fever vaccination. This chain connects TRBV5-1 to TRBJ1-3; unclear D gene. This TCR was sampled from a man in his late teens or twenties who received the YFV17D yellow fever vaccine. The DNA of the CDR3 is TGCGCCAGCAGCTTGCAGTACCCTGGAAACACCATATATTTT. It is translated as CASSLQYPGNTIYF. The full variable domain, rest sourced from reference TRBV5-1 and TRBJ1-3, is KAGVTQTPRYLIKTRGQQVTLSCSPISGHRSVSWYQQTPGQGLQFLFEYFSETQRNKGNFPGRFSGRQFSNSRSEMNVSTLELGDSALYLCASSLQYPGNTIYFGEGSWLTVV.